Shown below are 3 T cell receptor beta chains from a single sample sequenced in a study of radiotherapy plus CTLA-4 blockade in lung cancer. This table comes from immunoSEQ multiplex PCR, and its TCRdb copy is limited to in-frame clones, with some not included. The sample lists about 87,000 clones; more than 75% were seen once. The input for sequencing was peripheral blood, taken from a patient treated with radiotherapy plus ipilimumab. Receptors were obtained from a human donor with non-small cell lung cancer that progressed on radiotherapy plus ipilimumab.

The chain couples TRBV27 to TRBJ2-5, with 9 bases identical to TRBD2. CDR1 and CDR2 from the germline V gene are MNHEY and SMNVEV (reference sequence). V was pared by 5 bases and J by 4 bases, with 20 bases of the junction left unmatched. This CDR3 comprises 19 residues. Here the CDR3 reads CASSPYIPSAGGGGETQYF. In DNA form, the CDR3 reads TGTGCCAGCAGTCCCTATATCCCCTCTGCGGGAGGGGGTGGAGAGACCCAGTACTTC.

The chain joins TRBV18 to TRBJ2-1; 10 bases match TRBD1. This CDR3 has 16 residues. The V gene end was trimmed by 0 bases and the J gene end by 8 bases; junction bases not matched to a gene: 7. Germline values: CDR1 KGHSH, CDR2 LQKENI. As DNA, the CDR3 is TGTGCCAGCTCACCACCGACAGGGGGCTTTGTCGATGAGCAGTTCTTC. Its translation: CASSPPTGGFVDEQFF.

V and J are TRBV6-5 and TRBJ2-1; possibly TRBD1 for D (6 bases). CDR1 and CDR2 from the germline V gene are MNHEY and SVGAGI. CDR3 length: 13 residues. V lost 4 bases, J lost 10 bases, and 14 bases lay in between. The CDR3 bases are TGTGCCAGCAGTTCCCCCCAGGGGACAGAGCAGTTCTTC. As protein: CASSSPQGTEQFF.